What follows is one T cell receptor (beta chain) and its context. A read error is possible here, since a much larger clone lies one base away. In germline, CDR1 is SGHTA, CDR2 FQGTGA. The CDR3 extends over 15 amino acids. Between the trimmed V and J ends, which lost 1 base and 12 bases, there was a span of 19 bases. This sample was included in a study of T cells in Graves' hyperthyroidism and ophthalmopathy. TCR beta CDR3 sequences were amplified from RNA transcripts. First-round RT-PCR with HTBI primers amplified the TCR CDR3 region. TCRdb re-called the multiplex PCR reads through MiXCR, storing one row per CDR3 protein. The repertoire holds hundreds of thousands of distinct CDR3 sequences, with about 13% as singletons.

The source of this sequence is a woman between 18 and 30 years old with Graves' hyperthyroidism. The specimen was blood. This chain connects TRBV7-3 to TRBJ2-1; D uncertain. In nucleotides, the CDR3 is TGTGCCAGCAGCTTAATTCCCTCAGATCAGGATGGGCAGTTCTTC. This translates into CASSLIPSDQDGQFF.